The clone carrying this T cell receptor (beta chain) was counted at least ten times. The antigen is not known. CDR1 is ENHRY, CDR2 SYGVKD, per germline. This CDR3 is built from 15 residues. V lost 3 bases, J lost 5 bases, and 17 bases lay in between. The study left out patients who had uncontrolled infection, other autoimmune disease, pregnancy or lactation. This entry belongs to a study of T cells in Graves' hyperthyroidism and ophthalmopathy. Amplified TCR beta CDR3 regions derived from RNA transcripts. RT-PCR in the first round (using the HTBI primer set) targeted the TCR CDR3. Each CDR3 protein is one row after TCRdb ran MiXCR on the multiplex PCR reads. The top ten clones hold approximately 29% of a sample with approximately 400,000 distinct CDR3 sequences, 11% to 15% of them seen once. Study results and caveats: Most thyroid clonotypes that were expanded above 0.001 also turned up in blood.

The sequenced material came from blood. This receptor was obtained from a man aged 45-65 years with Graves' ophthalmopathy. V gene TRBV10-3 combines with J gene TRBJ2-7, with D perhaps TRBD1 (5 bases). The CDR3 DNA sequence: TGTGCCATCAGTGACTTAGGGCAGGGCGGTCACGAGCAGTACTTC. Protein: CAISDLGQGGHEQYF.